This TCR beta chain was identified during a study of T cell changes during pregnancy in multiple sclerosis. CDR3 length equals 14 residues. Germline V gives CDR1 ENHRY, CDR2 SYGVKD. The V segment lost 6 bases and the J segment 7 bases; nucleotides outside the gene matches: 11. The protocol was immunoSEQ multiplex PCR, while the TCRdb copy is restricted to in-frame clones and leaves out a portion. The table includes roughly 60,000 clones, about 92% detected once. The chain carries TRBV10-3 and TRBJ2-5; 7 bases are a match to TRBD1. This specimen was peripheral blood, taken in the second trimester of pregnancy. This TCR came from a female donor in good health, enrolled as a control in a pregnancy study. The CDR3 loop reads CAIRNSSGGTTQYF. The CDR3 DNA sequence: TGTGCCATCAGGAATTCTTCAGGGGGAACGACCCAGTACTTC.